Here is one TCR beta chain with its context. The antigen this receptor binds is unknown. Base qualities were left out, and no much larger clone turns up one base away. The sample originates from a study of OX40 agonist ivuxolimab in advanced cancers. As for the study more broadly: Ivuxolimab, which targeted the costimulatory receptor OX40 (CD134), was an agonistic, fully human IgG2 monoclonal antibody. Of the approximately 50 dose-escalation patients, hepatocellular carcinoma was present in about 20, melanoma in roughly 15, renal cell carcinoma in 9 and head and neck cancer in 9. The point of sequencing TCRbeta in the periphery was to test whether ivuxolimab changed TCR sequence diversity and drove clonal T-cell expansion. The paper covers the monotherapy dose-escalation part of the phase I ivuxolimab trial, which included N ≈ 57 patients. Three dose-escalation patients achieved partial responses, one with hepatocellular carcinoma and two with cutaneous melanoma. Intravenous ivuxolimab was administered to patients every 2 weeks at six dose levels: 0.01, 0.1, 0.3, 1.5, 3 and 10 mg/kg. The dose-escalation cohort was around 83% male with a mean age of around 64 years, ranging from 23 to 79. Prior anti-PD-1, anti-PD-L1 or anti-CTLA-4 therapy was permitted, and checkpoint inhibitors had been received by 40% to 50% of dose-escalation patients. On the study overall, not on this receptor specifically: On average, CD8+ T cells showed more expanded clones than CD4+ T cells after ivuxolimab. Low levels of normalized T-cell clonal expansion were also seen in some patients who did not respond. Antigen specificity was not determined for the clonally expanded peripheral T cells. In the 0.1-3.0 mg/kg groups, partial responders were among the patients with the lowest normalized peripheral clonal expansion, particularly in CD8+ T cells. At doses from 0.1 to 3.0 mg/kg, clonal expansion was seen in both CD4+ and CD8+ blood T cells between baseline and week 6.

V loses 1 base of germline sequence and J loses 12 bases, and the interval between the two ends is 10 bases. Counted from cysteine to phenylalanine, this CDR3 has 12 amino acids. Of the read, only the CDR3 DNA is kept; its 36 bases are in frame from base 1. CDR1 and CDR2 are read off the germline V gene as KGHSH and LQKENI. To sequence the TCRbeta CDR3 region, genomic DNA was isolated from the sorted cells. The immunoSEQ Assay was used for sequencing of TCRbeta CDR3 regions. In TCRdb, the immuneACCESS table is reduced to in-frame sequences with V and J assigned. These tables do not hold every clone; where another copy was compared, an unresolved V gene accounts for under half, and the others remain unexplained. Within this sample are some 64,000 clones, with about 85% of them counted one time only. The ten largest clones take up about 0.34% of the sample. Patients with autoimmune disease history or receiving systemic immunosuppression were excluded from the trial. Peripheral blood for TCR sequencing was collected from all dose cohorts at baseline, on cycle 4 day 1, and on cycle 7 day 1. Samples were obtained from an open-label, multicenter, first-in-human phase I dose-escalation trial of ivuxolimab. The trial enrolled adults with locally advanced or metastatic head and neck squamous cell, hepatocellular, melanoma or renal cell carcinoma. Before TCR sequencing, CD4+ T cells and CD8+ T cells from peripheral blood were sorted into separate populations.

This sequence originates from an adult with an advanced solid tumor such as melanoma, head and neck, liver or kidney cancer. The specimen comprised CD4+ or CD8+ T cells sorted from blood, sampled in a trial of the OX40 agonist ivuxolimab. The chain is encoded by TRBV18 joined to TRBJ2-1; the D segment could be TRBD2, given 5 matching bases. The sequence in DNA is TGTGCCAGCTCACCACGGGATGCGGGGCAGTTCTTC. It translates to CASSPRDAGQFF.